This T cell receptor beta chain is drawn from a study of cytotoxic CD8 clonotypes in ibrutinib-treated CLL. Method: immunoSEQ multiplex PCR; TCRdb's copy keeps in-frame clones and lacks some. The repertoire includes about 21,000 clones, about 68% of them detected once, and approximately 27% sits in the top ten. Germline V CDR1 and CDR2: KGHSH, LQKENI. The J segment lost 3 bases and the V segment lost 2 bases, leaving 8 bases of the junction unmatched. The CDR3 runs to 16 residues. The sequence came from a human donor with chronic lymphocytic leukemia. Sequencing was performed on PBMCs, taken before ibrutinib treatment. The chain has TRBV18 and TRBJ2-7; 9 bases are shared with TRBD1. This CDR3 reads CASSPSLWTGDYEQYF. In DNA, the CDR3 is TGTGCCAGCTCACCATCACTCTGGACAGGGGACTACGAGCAGTACTTC.